This TCR beta chain stems from a study of T-cell reconstitution after alpha-beta-depleted transplantation in children. Unique molecular identifiers were used to barcode this TCRbeta library. In TCRdb, the PCR reads were re-called with MiXCR into one record per CDR3 protein. Among hundreds of thousands of distinct CDR3 sequences, over 10% were seen once, and the ten largest hold about 2%. Germline assignment: CDR1 SGHTA and CDR2 FQGNSA. The CDR3 is made up of 14 amino acids. V lost 5 bases and J lost 5, with 15 bases in between. The sequencing here drew on PBMCs, mostly from graft donor cells, taken 360 days after TCRalphabeta/CD19-depleted stem cell transplant. The clonotype originates from a male patient younger than 18 who had a stem cell transplant for acute myeloid leukemia, so the T cells may come from the graft donor. The V and J genes are TRBV7-2 and TRBJ1-1; TRBD1 might be the D (5 bases). CDR3: CASSRLGQETEAFF. DNA for the CDR3: TGTGCCAGCAGCCGCCTGGGGCAAGAGACTGAAGCTTTCTTT.